This TCR beta chain was found in a study of human thymus T cells. The CDR3 runs 19 residues. Per the germline V gene, CDR1 is SGHTA and CDR2 is FQGNSA. Trimming at V came to 0 bases and at J to 2 bases, leaving 15 bases not matched to a gene. A word on this clone: Its antigen is not known.

Study-wide points: The related literature has documented a marked overlap of thymic repertoires among unrelated individuals. It looked as if thymic and blood repertoires used V and J genes in a biased way.

The method was immunoSEQ multiplex PCR; TCRdb's version includes in-frame clones alone and lacks a portion of them. This table holds tens of thousands of clones, roughly 96% found once. In corrective heart surgery, resections were taken, and these provided the thymus tissue. Samples came from healthy Finnish infants during open corrective cardiac surgery. The sample comprised thymus tissue. The rearrangement uses TRBV7-2 and TRBJ2-7; 8 positions agree with TRBD2. This TCR was sampled from a girl under three years old with a congenital heart defect but otherwise immunologically healthy. This CDR3 reads CASSLATGGLGWLAYEQYF. The CDR3 DNA sequence: TGTGCCAGCAGCTTAGCCACGGGGGGGTTGGGGTGGCTAGCCTACGAGCAGTACTTC.